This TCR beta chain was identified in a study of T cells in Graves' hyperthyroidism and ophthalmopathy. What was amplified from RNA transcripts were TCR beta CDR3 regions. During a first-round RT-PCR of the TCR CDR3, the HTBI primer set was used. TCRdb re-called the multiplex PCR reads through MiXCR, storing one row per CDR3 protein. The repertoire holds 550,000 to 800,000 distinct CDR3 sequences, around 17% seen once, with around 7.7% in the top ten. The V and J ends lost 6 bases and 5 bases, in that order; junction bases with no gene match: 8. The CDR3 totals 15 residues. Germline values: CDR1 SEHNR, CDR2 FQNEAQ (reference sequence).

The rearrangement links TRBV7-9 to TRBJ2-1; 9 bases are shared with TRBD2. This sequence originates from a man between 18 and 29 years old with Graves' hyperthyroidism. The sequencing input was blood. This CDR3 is CASSGGTSRNNEQFF. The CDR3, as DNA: TGTGCCAGCAGTGGGGGGACTAGCCGGAACAATGAGCAGTTCTTC.